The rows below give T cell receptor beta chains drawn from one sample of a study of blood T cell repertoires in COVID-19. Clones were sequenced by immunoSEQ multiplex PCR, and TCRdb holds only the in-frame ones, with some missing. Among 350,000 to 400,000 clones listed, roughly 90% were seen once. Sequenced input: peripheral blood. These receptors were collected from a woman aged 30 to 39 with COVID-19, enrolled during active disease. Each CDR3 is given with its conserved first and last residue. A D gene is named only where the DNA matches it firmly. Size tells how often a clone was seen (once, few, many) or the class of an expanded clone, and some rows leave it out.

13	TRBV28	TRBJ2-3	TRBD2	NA	CASIGGSTDTQYF	TGTGCCAGCATCGGGGGGAGCACAGATACGCAGTATTTT
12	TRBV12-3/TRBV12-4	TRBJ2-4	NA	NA	CASSFGRGIQYF	TGTGCCAGCAGTTTCGGTCGGGGCATTCAGTACTTC
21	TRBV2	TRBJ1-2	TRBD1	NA	CASSGFSKRGQGSPLGYGYTF	TGTGCCAGCAGTGGTTTCTCCAAAAGAGGACAGGGGAGCCCATTAGGCTATGGCTACACCTTC
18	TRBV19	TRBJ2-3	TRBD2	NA	CASGFRPVLAGAPDTQYF	TGTGCCAGTGGATTTCGCCCCGTCCTAGCGGGGGCCCCAGATACGCAGTATTTT
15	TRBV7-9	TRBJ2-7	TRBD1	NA	CASSSGQGLSYEQYF	TGTGCCAGCAGCTCGGGACAGGGCCTATCCTACGAGCAGTACTTC
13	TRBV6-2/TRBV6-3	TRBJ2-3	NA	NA	CASSYGGPDTQYF	TGTGCCAGCAGTTACGGCGGCCCAGATACGCAGTATTTT
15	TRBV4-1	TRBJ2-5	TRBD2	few	CASSPPGLDGETQYF	TGCGCCAGCAGCCCCCCGGGACTAGACGGAGAGACCCAGTACTTC
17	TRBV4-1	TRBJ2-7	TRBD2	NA	CASSQGRTSGDFYEQYF	TGCGCCAGCAGCCAAGGCCGGACTAGCGGGGATTTCTACGAGCAGTACTTC
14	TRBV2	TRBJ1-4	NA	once	CASGLGGGDEKLFF	TGTGCCAGCGGCCTTGGGGGCGGTGATGAAAAACTGTTTTTT
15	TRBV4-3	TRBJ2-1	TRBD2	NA	CASSGLLAGYNEQFF	TGCGCCAGCAGCGGTTTACTAGCGGGCTACAATGAGCAGTTCTTC
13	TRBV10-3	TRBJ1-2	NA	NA	CAISVRENYGYTF	TGTGCCATCAGTGTCCGGGAAAACTATGGCTACACCTTC
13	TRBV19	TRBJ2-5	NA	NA	CASSISRAETQYF	TGTGCCAGTAGTATTTCCAGGGCGGAGACCCAGTACTTC
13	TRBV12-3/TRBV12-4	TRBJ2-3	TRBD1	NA	CASSSGTGITQYF	TGTGCCAGCAGTTCCGGGACAGGGATTACGCAGTATTTT
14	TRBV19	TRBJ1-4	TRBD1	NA	CASSQGDTNEKLFF	TGTGCCAGCAGTCAGGGGGATACTAATGAAAAACTGTTTTTT
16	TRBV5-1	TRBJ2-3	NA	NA	CASSLAGAASGDTQYF	TGCGCCAGCAGCTTGGCGGGCGCGGCGTCGGGGGATACGCAGTATTTT
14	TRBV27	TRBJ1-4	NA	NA	CASGGIGGASKLFF	TGTGCCAGCGGAGGCATAGGCGGTGCGTCCAAACTGTTTTTT
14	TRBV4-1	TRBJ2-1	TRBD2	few	CASSQAGGGNEQFF	TGCGCCAGCAGCCAAGCGGGAGGGGGCAATGAGCAGTTCTTC
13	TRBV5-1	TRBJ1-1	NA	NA	CASSLRGNTEAFF	TGCGCCAGCAGCTTGAGGGGGAACACTGAAGCTTTCTTT
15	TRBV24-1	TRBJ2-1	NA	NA	CATSDRFSGYNEQFF	TGTGCCACCAGTGACCGCTTTAGCGGATACAATGAGCAGTTCTTC
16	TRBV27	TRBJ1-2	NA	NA	CASSLSLFATAHGYTF	TGTGCCAGCAGTTTATCTCTTTTCGCGACAGCTCATGGCTACACCTTC
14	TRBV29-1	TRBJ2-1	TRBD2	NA	CSVDGSGNFNEQFF	TGCAGCGTTGATGGTAGCGGGAATTTCAATGAGCAGTTCTTC
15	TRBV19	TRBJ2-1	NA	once	CASSIGGGSYNEQFF	TGTGCCAGTAGTATAGGCGGCGGCTCCTACAATGAGCAGTTCTTC
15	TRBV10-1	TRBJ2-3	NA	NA	CASTSGSSSTDTQYF	TGCGCCAGCACGAGTGGGAGTTCGAGCACAGATACGCAGTATTTT
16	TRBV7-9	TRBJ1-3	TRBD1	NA	CASSRRQGAPGNTIYF	TGTGCCAGCAGCCGTCGACAGGGGGCGCCCGGAAACACCATATATTTT
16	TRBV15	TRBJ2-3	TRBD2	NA	CATSRDGGVGTDTQYF	TGTGCCACCAGCAGAGACGGGGGGGTCGGCACAGATACGCAGTATTTT
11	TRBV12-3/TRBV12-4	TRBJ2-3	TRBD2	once	CASSSSGAEYF	TGTGCCAGCAGCTCTAGCGGAGCCGAGTATTTT
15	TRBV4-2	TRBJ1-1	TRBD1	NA	CASSPGQGANTEAFF	TGTGCCAGCAGCCCTGGACAGGGGGCGAACACTGAAGCTTTCTTT
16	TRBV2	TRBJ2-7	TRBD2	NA	CASRPGTSGGAYEQYF	TGTGCCAGCAGACCCGGGACTAGCGGGGGGGCATACGAGCAGTACTTC
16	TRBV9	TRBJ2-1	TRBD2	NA	CASSADRLAGANEQFF	TGTGCCAGCAGCGCGGACCGACTAGCGGGAGCCAATGAGCAGTTCTTC
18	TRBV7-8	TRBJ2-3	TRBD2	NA	CASSSGLAGGLGINTQYF	TGTGCCAGCAGCTCGGGACTAGCGGGGGGACTTGGTATAAATACGCAGTATTTT
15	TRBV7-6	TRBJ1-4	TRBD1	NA	CASSTYTGQGEKLFF	TGTGCCAGCAGCACCTACACCGGACAGGGGGAAAAACTGTTTTTT
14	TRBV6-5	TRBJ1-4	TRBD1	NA	CASTSGQGTVELFF	TGTGCCAGCACCTCGGGACAGGGTACAGTAGAACTGTTTTTT
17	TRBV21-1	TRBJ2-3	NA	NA	CASSKFLAGGKEDTQYF	TGTGCCAGCAGCAAATTTCTAGCGGGAGGGAAGGAGGATACGCAGTATTTT
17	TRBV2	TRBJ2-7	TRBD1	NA	CASSEAWDRVASYEQYF	TGTGCCAGCAGTGAAGCTTGGGACAGGGTGGCCTCCTACGAGCAGTACTTC
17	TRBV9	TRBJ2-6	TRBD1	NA	CASSGYTQGAGANVLTF	TGTGCCAGCAGCGGATATACACAGGGGGCTGGGGCCAACGTCCTGACTTTC
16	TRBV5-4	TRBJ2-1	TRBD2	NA	CASSRYTSGGADEQFF	TGTGCCAGCAGCCGGTATACTAGCGGGGGGGCCGATGAGCAGTTCTTC
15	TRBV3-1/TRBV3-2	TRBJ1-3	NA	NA	CASSQLDRAVGAIYF	TGTGCCAGCAGCCAATTGGACAGAGCGGTGGGGGCCATATATTTT
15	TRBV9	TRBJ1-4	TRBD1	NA	CASSGPGQGGEKLFF	TGTGCCAGCAGCGGACCGGGACAGGGCGGAGAAAAACTGTTTTTT
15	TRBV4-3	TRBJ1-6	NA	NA	CASSHTRVSNSPLHF	TGCGCCAGCAGCCATACCCGGGTCTCCAATTCACCCCTCCACTTT
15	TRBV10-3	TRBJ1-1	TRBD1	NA	CAISAQLTGDTEAFF	TGTGCCATCAGTGCTCAGCTTACAGGGGACACTGAAGCTTTCTTT
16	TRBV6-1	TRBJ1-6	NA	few	CASSEPRGVGSPPLHF	TGTGCCAGCAGCGAACCCCGGGGTGTCGGTTCGCCACCCCTCCACTTT
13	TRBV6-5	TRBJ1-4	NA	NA	CASSPLSGEKLFF	TGTGCCAGCAGTCCACTCTCAGGGGAAAAACTGTTTTTT
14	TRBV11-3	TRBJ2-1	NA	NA	CASSLGPAYNEQFF	TGTGCCAGCAGCTTAGGCCCAGCGTACAATGAGCAGTTCTTC
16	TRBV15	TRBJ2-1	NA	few	CATSIEKPGSYNEQFF	TGTGCCACCAGCATCGAAAAACCAGGCTCCTACAATGAGCAGTTCTTC
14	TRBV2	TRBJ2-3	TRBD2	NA	CASIGLAGEGTQYF	TGTGCCAGCATCGGGCTAGCGGGAGAAGGTACGCAGTATTTT
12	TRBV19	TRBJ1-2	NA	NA	CASSPGLYGYTF	TGTGCCAGTAGTCCGGGACTTTATGGCTACACCTTC
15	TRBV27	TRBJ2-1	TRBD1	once	CASSLPGTGYDEQFF	TGTGCCAGCAGTTTACCCGGGACAGGGTATGATGAGCAGTTCTTC
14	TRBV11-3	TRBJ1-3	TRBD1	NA	CASSAGQGADTIYF	TGTGCCAGCAGCGCGGGACAGGGGGCAGACACCATATATTTT
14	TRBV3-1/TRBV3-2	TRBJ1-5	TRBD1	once	CASSHRQGDQPQHF	TGTGCCAGCAGCCACCGACAGGGTGATCAGCCCCAGCATTTT
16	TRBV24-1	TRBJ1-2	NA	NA	CATRGTRRGGDYGYTF	TGTGCCACCAGGGGAACACGCAGGGGAGGGGACTATGGCTACACCTTC